This T cell receptor beta chain emerged from a study of T-cell reconstitution after alpha-beta-depleted transplantation in children. Study-wide results and limits: It was newly produced T cells that mostly accounted for T-cell counts and diversity one year after transplant.

The V gene's germline CDR1 is SGHNT and CDR2 YENEEA. CDR3 length equals 16 residues. V lost 5 bases, J lost 0 bases, and 14 bases lay in between. A library of TCRbeta sequences, prepared with unique molecular identifiers, was generated. TCRdb reanalysed the PCR reads using MiXCR and keeps one entry per CDR3 protein. The sample includes 200,000 to 250,000 distinct CDR3 sequences, more than 20% of them seen just once. With regard to this clonotype: The target antigen is unknown.

Sequencing used PBMCs, obtained before TCRalphabeta/CD19-depleted stem cell transplant. The TCR comes from a girl aged 2-15 years with Fanconi anemia, due to receive a stem cell transplant. The chain employs TRBV11-3 and TRBJ2-1; tentatively, D is TRBD1 (6 bases). CDR3 nucleotides: TGTGCCAGCAGCGGGGGACAATCGAGCTCCTACAATGAGCAGTTCTTC. As protein: CASSGGQSSSYNEQFF.